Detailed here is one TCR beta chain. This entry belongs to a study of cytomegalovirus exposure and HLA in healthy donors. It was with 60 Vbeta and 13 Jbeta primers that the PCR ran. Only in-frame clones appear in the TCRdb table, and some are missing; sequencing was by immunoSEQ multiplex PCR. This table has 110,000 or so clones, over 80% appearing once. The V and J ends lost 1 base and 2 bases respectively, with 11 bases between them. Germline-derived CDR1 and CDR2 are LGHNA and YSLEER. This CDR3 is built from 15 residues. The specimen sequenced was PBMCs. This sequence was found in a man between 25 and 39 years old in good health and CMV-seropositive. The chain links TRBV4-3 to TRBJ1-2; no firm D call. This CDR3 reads CASSQGPRENYGYTF. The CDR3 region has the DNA TGCGCCAGCAGCCAAGGTCCAAGGGAGAACTATGGCTACACCTTC.